This T cell receptor beta chain was recovered during a study of blood T cells in healthy people across ages. Germline V lookup: CDR1 SGHRS, CDR2 YFSETQ. The CDR3 runs to 15 residues. Trimming shortened V by 0 bases and J by 13 bases, and 20 bases separated the two germline ends. On this clonotype itself: Its antigen is undetermined.

Next came a second PCR, run for roughly 6 to 11 cycles, which used a sample-barcoded 5' primer along with a J-beta primer mix. Each CDR3 protein is one row after TCRdb ran MiXCR on the 5' RACE reads. The data hold 1.5 million to 2 million distinct CDR3 sequences, with 28% observed a single time. Study-wide results and limits: Unsorted PBMC material precluded a definitive naive versus antigen-experienced comparison.

The genes are TRBV5-1 and TRBJ2-1; D gene uncertain. The source material was blood. The TCR was taken from a woman younger than 45 in good health. CDR3: CASSLDPNSQETQFF. The DNA of the CDR3 is TGCGCCAGCAGCTTGGACCCCAACAGCCAAGAGACCCAGTTCTTC.